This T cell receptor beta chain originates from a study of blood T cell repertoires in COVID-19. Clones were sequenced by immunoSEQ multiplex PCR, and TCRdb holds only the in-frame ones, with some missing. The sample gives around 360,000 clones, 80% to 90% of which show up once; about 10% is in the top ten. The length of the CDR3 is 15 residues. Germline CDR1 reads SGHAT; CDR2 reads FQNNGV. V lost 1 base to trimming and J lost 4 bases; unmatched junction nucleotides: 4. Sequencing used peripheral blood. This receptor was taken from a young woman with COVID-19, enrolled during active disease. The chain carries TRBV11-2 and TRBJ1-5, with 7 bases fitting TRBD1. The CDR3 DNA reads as TGTGCCAGCAGCTTAGCCCCACAGGGGAATCAGCCCCAGCATTTT. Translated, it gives CASSLAPQGNQPQHF. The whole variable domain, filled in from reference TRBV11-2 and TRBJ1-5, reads EAGVAQSPRYKIIEKRQSVAFWCNPISGHATLYWYQQILGQGPKLLIQFQNNGVVDDSQLPKDRFSAERLKGVDSTLKIQPAKLEDSAVYLCASSLAPQGNQPQHFGDGTRLSIL.